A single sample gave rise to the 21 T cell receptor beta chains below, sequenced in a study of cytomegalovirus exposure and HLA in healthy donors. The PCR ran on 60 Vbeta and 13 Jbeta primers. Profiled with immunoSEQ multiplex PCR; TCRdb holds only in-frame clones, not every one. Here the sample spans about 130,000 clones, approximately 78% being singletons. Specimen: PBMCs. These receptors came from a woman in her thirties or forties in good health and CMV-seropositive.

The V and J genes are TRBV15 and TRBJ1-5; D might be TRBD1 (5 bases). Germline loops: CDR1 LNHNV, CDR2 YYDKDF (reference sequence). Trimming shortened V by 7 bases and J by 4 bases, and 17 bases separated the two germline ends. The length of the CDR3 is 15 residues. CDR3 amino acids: CATTLEGDWNQPQHF. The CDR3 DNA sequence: TGTGCCACCACCCTCGAAGGGGATTGGAATCAGCCCCAGCATTTT. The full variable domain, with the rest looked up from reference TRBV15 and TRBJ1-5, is DAMVIQNPRYQVTQFGKPVTLSCSQTLNHNVMYWYQQKSSQAPKLLFHYYDKDFNNEADTPDNFQSRRPNTSFCFLDIRSPGLGDTAMYLCATTLEGDWNQPQHFGDGTRLSIL.

The CDR3 loop reads CASSPGTSGSYNEQFF. The CDR3 nucleotides read TGCGCCAGCAGCCCCGGGACTAGCGGGAGCTACAATGAGCAGTTCTTC. The J gene is TRBJ2-1, the V gene TRBV4-3; TRBD2 matches 14 bases. Per germline, CDR1 LGHNA and CDR2 YSLEER. The CDR3 runs 16 residues. V shed 4 bases and J 3 bases; nucleotides not matched to a gene: 2.

The CDR3 nucleotides are TGTGCCAGCAGTCCCCGTAGCTACGAGCAGTACTTC. Its protein is CASSPRSYEQYF. The J gene is TRBJ2-7, the V gene TRBV27; D remains ambiguous. The V gene lost 5 bases and the J gene lost 3 bases, with 8 bases spanning the gap. CDR1 and CDR2 (germline): MNHEY, SMNVEV (reference sequence). The CDR3 spans 12 residues.

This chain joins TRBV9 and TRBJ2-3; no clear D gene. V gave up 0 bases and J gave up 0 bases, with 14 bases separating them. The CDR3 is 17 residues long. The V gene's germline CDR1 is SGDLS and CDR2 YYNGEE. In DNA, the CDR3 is TGTGCCAGCAGCGTAGAAATAGCTGAAACTAGCACAGATACGCAGTATTTT. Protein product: CASSVEIAETSTDTQYF.

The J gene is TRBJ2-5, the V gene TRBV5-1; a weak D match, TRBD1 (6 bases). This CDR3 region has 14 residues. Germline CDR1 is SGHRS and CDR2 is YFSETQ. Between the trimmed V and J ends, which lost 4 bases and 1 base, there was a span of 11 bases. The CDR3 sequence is CASSPGQIQETQYF. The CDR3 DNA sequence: TGCGCCAGCAGCCCTGGACAGATCCAAGAGACCCAGTACTTC.

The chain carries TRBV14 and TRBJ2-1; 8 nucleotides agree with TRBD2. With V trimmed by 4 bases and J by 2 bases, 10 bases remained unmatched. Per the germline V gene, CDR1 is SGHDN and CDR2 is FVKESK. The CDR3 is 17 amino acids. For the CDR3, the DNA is TGTGCCAGCAGCCGACGGGGTACGGGAGGGCCCTACAATGAGCAGTTCTTC. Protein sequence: CASSRRGTGGPYNEQFF.

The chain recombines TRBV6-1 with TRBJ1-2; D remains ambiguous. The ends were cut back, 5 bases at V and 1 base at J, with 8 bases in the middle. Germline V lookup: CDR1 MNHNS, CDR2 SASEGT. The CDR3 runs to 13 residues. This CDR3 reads CASSTAYNYGYTF. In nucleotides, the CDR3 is TGTGCCAGCAGTACAGCATATAACTATGGCTACACCTTC.

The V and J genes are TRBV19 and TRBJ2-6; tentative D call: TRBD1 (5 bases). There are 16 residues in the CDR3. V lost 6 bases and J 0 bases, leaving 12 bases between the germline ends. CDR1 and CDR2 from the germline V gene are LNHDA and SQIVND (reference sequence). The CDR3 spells CASRFQGNSGANVLTF. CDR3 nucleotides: TGTGCCAGTAGGTTCCAGGGCAACTCTGGGGCCAACGTCCTGACTTTC. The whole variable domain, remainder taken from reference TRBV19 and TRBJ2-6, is DGGITQSPKYLFRKEGQNVTLSCEQNLNHDAMYWYRQDPGQGLRLIYYSQIVNDFQKGDIAEGYSVSREKKESFPLTVTSAQKNPTAFYLCASRFQGNSGANVLTFGAGSRLTVL.

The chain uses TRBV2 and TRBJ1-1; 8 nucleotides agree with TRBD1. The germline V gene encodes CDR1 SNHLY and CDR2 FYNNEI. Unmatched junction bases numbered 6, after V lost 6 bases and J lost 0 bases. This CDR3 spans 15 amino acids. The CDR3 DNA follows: TGTGCCAGCAGGGCCGGACAGGGAATGAACACTGAAGCTTTCTTT. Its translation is CASRAGQGMNTEAFF.

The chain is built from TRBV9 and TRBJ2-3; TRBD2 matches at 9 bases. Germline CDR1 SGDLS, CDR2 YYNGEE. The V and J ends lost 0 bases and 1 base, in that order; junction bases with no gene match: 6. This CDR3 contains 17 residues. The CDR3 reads CASSVAGPSGGTDTQYF. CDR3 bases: TGTGCCAGCAGCGTAGCTGGGCCTAGCGGGGGCACAGATACGCAGTATTTT.

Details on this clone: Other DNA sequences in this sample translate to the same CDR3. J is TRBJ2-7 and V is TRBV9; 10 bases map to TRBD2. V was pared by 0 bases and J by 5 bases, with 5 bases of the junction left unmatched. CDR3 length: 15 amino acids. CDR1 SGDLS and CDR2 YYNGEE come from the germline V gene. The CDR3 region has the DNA TGTGCCAGCAGCGTAGGAGCGGGAGGGCCGCACGAGCAGTACTTC. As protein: CASSVGAGGPHEQYF. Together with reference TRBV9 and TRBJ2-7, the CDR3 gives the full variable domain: DSGVTQTPKHLITATGQRVTLRCSPRSGDLSVYWYQQSLDQGLQFLIQYYNGEERAKGNILERFSAQQFPDLHSELNLSSLELGDSALYFCASSVGAGGPHEQYFGPGTRLTVT.

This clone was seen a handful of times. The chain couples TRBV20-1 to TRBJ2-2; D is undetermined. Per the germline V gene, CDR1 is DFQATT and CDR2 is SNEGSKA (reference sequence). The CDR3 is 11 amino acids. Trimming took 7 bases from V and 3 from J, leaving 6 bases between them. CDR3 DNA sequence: TGCAGTGTTCCCGACACCGGGGAGCTGTTTTTT. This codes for CSVPDTGELFF.

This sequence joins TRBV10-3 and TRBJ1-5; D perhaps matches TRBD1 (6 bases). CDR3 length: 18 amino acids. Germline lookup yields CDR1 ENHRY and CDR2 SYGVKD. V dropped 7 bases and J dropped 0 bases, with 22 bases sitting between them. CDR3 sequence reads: CAITQSKEDRYSNQPQHF. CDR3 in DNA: TGTGCCATCACCCAATCTAAAGAAGACAGGTATAGCAATCAGCCCCAGCATTTT.

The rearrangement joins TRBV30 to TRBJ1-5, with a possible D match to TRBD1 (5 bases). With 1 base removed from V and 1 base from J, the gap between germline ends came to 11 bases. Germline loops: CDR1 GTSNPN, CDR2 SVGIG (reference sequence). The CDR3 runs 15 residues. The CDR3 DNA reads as TGTGCCTGGAGTGGGGGATGGGGCAGCAATCAGCCCCAGCATTTT. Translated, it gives CAWSGGWGSNQPQHF.

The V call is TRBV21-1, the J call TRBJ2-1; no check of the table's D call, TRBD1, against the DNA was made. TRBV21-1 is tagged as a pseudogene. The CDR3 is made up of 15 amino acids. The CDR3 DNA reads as TGTGCCAGCAGCAAAGAAGGGGACAGTTACAATGAGCAGTTCTTC. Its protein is CASSKEGDSYNEQFF.

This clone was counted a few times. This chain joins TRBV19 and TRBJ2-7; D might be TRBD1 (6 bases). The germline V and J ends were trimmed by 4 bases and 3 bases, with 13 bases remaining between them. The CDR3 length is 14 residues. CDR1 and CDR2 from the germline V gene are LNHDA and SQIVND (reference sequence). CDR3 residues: CASSTHGQNYEQYF. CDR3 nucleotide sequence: TGTGCCAGTAGTACCCACGGACAGAACTACGAGCAGTACTTC.

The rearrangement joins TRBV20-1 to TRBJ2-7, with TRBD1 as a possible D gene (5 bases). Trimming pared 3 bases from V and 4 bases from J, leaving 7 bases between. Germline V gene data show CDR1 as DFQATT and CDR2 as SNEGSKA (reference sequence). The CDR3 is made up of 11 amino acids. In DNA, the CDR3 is TGCAGTGCTAGGGACATTTACGAGCAGTACTTC. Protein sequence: CSARDIYEQYF.

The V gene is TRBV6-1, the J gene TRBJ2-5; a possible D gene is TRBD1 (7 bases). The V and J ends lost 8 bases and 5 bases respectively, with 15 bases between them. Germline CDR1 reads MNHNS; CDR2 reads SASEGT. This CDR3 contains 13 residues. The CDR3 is CASGFGGGETQYF. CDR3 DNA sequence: TGTGCCAGCGGGTTTGGAGGGGGCGAGACCCAGTACTTC.

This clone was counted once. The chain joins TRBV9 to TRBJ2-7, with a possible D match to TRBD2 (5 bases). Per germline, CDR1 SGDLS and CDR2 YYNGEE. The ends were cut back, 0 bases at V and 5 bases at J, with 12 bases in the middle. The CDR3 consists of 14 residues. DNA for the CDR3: TGTGCCAGCAGCGTAGAAGCGGACCGGCACGAGCAGTACTTC. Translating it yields CASSVEADRHEQYF.

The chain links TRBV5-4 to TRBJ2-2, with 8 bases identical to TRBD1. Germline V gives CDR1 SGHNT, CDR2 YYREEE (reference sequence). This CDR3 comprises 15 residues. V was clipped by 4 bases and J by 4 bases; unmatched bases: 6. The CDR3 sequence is CASSDLGQVTGELFF. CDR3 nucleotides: TGTGCCAGCAGCGACTTGGGACAGGTCACCGGGGAGCTGTTTTTT.

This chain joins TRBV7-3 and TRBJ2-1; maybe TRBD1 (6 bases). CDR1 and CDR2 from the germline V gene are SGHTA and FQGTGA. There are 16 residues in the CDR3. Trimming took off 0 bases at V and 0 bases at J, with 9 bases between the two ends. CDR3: CASSLTGGGSYNEQFF. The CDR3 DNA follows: TGTGCCAGCAGCTTAACTGGGGGCGGCTCCTACAATGAGCAGTTCTTC. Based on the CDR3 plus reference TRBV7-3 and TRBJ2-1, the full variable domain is GAGVSQTPSNKVTEKGKYVELRCDPISGHTALYWYRQSLGQGPEFLIYFQGTGAADDSGLPNDRFFAVRPEGSVSTLKIQRTERGDSAVYLCASSLTGGGSYNEQFFGPGTRLTVL.